This entry is about one TCR beta chain. CDR3 length equals 11 residues. Germline values: CDR1 SGHDT, CDR2 YYEEEE. Trimming stripped 7 bases from V and 6 bases from J, with 10 bases between. The sample comes from a study of blood T cell repertoires in COVID-19. In the source study's methods: Estimated nucleated cell counts came from reference gene primer amplification. TCRdb's table, derived via immunoSEQ multiplex PCR, lists solely in-frame clones and lacks some. The V and J calls and clone size come from that table; D and trimming were worked out from the DNA. This sample has tens of thousands of clones, with around four fifths found just once.

The source material was peripheral blood. The chain combines TRBV5-6 with TRBJ1-1; D call uncertain. The sequence was collected from a man aged 45-60 years with acute or convalescent COVID-19. The CDR3 bases are TGTGCCAGCGCAAGAGGGCCTGAAGCTTTCTTT. The encoded protein is CASARGPEAFF.